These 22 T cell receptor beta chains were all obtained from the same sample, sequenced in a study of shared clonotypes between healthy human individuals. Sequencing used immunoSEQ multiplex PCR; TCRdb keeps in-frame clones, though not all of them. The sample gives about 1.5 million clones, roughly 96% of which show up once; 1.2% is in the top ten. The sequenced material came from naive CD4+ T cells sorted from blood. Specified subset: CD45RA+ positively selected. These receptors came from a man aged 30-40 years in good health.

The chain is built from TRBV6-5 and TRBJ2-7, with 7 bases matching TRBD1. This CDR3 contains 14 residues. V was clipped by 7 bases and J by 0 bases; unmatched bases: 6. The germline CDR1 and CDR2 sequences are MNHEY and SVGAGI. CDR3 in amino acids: CASKTTGSSYEQYF. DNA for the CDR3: TGTGCCAGCAAGACGACAGGGAGCTCCTACGAGCAGTACTTC.

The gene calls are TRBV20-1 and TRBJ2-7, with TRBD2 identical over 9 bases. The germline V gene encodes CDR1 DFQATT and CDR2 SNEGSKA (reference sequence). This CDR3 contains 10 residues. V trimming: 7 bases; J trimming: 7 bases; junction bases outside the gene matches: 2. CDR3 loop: CSGAGGEQYF. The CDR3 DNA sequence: TGCAGTGGAGCGGGAGGAGAGCAGTACTTC.

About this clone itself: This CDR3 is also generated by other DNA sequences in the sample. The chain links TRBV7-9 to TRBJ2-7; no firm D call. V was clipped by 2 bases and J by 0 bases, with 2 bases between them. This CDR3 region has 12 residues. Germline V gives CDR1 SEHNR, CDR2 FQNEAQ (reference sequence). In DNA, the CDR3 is TGTGCCAGCAGCTTAAGCTCCTACGAGCAGTACTTC. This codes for CASSLSSYEQYF.

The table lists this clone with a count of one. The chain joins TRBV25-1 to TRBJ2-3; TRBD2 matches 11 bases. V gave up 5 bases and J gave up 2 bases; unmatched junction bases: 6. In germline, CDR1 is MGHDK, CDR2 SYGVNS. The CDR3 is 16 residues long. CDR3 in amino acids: CASSHGTSGYTDTQYF. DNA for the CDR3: TGTGCCAGCAGTCACGGGACTAGCGGCTACACAGATACGCAGTATTTT.

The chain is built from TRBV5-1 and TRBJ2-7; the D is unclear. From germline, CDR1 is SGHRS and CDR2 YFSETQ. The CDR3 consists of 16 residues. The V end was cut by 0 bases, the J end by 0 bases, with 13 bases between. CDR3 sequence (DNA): TGCGCCAGCAGCTTGGGGATTCTCGGAAGCTCCTACGAGCAGTACTTC. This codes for CASSLGILGSSYEQYF.

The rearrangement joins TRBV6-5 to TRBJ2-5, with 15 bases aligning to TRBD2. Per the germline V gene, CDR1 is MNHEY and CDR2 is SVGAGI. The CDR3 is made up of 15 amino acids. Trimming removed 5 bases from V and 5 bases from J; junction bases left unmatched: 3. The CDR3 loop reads CASSRTSGRGETQYF. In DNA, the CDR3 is TGTGCCAGCAGTCGGACTAGCGGGAGGGGGGAGACCCAGTACTTC.

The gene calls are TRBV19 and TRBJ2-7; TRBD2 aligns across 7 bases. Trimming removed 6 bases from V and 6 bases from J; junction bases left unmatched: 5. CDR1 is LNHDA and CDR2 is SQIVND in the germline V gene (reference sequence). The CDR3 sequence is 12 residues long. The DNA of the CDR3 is TGTGCCAGTAGGAAAACGGGGGGCGAGCAGTACTTC. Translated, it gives CASRKTGGEQYF. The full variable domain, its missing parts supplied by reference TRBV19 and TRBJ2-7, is DGGITQSPKYLFRKEGQNVTLSCEQNLNHDAMYWYRQDPGQGLRLIYYSQIVNDFQKGDIAEGYSVSREKKESFPLTVTSAQKNPTAFYLCASRKTGGEQYFGPGTRLTVT.

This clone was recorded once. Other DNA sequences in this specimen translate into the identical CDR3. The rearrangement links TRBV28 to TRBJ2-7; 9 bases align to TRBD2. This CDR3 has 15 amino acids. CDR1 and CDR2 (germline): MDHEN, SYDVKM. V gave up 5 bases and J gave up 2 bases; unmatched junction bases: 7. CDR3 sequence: CASSRLAGGPYEQYF. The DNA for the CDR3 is TGTGCCAGCAGTCGATTGGCGGGGGGGCCCTACGAGCAGTACTTC. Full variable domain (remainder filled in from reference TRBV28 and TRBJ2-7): DVKVTQSSRYLVKRTGEKVFLECVQDMDHENMFWYRQDPGLGLRLIYFSYDVKMKEKGDIPEGYSVSREKKERFSLILESASTNQTSMYLCASSRLAGGPYEQYFGPGTRLTVT.

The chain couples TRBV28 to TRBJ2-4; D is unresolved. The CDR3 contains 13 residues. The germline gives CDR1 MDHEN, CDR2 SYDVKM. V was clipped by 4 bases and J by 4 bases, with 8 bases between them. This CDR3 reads CASSWSGKNIQYF. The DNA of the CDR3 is TGTGCCAGCAGTTGGAGTGGGAAAAACATTCAGTACTTC. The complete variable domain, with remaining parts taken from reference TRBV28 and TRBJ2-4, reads DVKVTQSSRYLVKRTGEKVFLECVQDMDHENMFWYRQDPGLGLRLIYFSYDVKMKEKGDIPEGYSVSREKKERFSLILESASTNQTSMYLCASSWSGKNIQYFGAGTRLSVL.

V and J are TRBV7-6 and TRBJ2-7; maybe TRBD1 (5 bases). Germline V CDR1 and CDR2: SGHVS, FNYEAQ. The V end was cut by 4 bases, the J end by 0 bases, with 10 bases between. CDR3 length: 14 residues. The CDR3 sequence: CASSSMTASYEQYF. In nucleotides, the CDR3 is TGTGCCAGCAGCTCCATGACAGCCTCCTACGAGCAGTACTTC.

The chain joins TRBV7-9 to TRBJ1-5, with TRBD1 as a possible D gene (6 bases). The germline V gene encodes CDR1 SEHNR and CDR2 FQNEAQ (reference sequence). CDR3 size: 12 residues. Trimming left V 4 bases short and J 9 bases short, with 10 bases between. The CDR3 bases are TGTGCCAGCAGCTCTCAGGGGAGGCCCCAGCATTTT. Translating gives CASSSQGRPQHF.

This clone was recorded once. This CDR3 is CASSVGGDRRAYEQYF. Written as DNA, the CDR3 is TGTGCCAGCAGCGTAGGGGGGGACAGGAGAGCCTACGAGCAGTACTTC. The chain uses TRBV9 and TRBJ2-7; 8 positions match TRBD1. This CDR3 comprises 16 residues. The junction had 7 bases not matched to a gene; V was cut back by 0 bases and J by 2 bases. Germline values: CDR1 SGDLS, CDR2 YYNGEE.

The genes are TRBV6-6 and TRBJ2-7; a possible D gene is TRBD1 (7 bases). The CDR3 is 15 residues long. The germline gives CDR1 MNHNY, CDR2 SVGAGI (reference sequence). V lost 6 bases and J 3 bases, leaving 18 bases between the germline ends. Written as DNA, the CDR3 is TGTGCCAGCAGGGAGGGACAGATCGCTTTCTACGAGCAGTACTTC. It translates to CASREGQIAFYEQYF.

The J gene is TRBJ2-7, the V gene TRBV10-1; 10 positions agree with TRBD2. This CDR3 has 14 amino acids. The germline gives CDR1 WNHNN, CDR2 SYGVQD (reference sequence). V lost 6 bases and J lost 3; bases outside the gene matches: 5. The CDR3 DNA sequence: TGCGCCAGCAGCAGATCTAGCGGGAGCTACGAGCAGTACTTC. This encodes CASSRSSGSYEQYF.

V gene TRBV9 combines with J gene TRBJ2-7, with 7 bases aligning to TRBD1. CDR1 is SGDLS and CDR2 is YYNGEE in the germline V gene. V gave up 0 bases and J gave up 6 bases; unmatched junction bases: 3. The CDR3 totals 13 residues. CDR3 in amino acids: CASSVAGQAEQYF. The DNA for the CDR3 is TGTGCCAGCAGCGTAGCCGGACAGGCCGAGCAGTACTTC.

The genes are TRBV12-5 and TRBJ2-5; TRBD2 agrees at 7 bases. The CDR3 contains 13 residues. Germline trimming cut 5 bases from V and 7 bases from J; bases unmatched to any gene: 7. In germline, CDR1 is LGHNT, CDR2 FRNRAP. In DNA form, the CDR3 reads TGTGCTAGTGGTCCGGGGACTACGGGGACCCAGTACTTC. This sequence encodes CASGPGTTGTQYF.

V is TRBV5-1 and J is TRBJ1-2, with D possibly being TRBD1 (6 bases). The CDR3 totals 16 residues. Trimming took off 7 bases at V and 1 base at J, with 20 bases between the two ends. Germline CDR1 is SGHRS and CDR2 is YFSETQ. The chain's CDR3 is CASAPARGPDNYGYTF. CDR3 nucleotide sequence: TGCGCCAGCGCCCCGGCCAGGGGCCCTGATAACTATGGCTACACCTTC.

CDR3 coding DNA: TGTGCCAGCAGCTTGTGGAGCATTCGATACACCGGGGAGCTGTTTTTT. It specifies CASSLWSIRYTGELFF. The chain uses TRBV5-6 and TRBJ2-2, with D unclear. Germline loops: CDR1 SGHDT, CDR2 YYEEEE. This CDR3 has 16 residues. V shed 1 base and J shed 3 bases, with 13 bases lying between them.

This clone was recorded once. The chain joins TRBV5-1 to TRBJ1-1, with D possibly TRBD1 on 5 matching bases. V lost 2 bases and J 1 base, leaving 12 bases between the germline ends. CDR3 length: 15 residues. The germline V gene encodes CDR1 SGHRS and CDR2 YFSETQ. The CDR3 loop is CASSLSFRGNTEAFF. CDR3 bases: TGCGCCAGCAGCTTATCCTTTAGGGGGAACACTGAAGCTTTCTTT.

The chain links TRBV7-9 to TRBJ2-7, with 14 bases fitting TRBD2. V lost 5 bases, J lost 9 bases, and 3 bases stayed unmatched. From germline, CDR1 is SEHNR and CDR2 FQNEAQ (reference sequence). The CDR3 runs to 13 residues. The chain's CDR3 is CASSGTSGSVQYF. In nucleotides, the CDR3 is TGTGCCAGCAGCGGGACTAGCGGGAGTGTGCAGTACTTC.

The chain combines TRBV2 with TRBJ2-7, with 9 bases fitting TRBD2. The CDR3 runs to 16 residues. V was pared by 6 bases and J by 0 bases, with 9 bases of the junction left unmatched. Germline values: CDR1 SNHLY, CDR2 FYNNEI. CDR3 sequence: CASRPEASGISYEQYF. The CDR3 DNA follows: TGTGCCAGCAGGCCAGAGGCTAGCGGGATCTCCTACGAGCAGTACTTC.

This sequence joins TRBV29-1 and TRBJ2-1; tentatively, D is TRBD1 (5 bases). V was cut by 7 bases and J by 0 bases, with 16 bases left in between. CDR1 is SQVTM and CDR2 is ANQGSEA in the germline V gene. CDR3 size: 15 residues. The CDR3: CSAHPNRNSYNEQFF. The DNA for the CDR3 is TGCAGCGCCCACCCCAACAGGAACTCCTACAATGAGCAGTTCTTC.